The 20 T cell receptor beta chains listed next were all sequenced from one sample in a study of cytomegalovirus exposure and HLA in healthy donors. The table came from immunoSEQ multiplex PCR; TCRdb's copy has only in-frame clones and leaves some out. The top ten clones hold 4.5% of a sample with 120,000 to 150,000 clones, 87% of them seen once. The sequenced sample consisted of PBMCs. Receptor source: a man between 18 and 35 years old in good health and CMV-seropositive.

This chain connects TRBV6-1 to TRBJ2-5; a weak D match, TRBD2 (5 bases). The CDR3 sequence is 19 residues long. Germline V gene lookup returns CDR1 MNHNS and CDR2 SASEGT. Trimming removed 4 bases at V and 0 bases at J, with 24 bases between. The CDR3 nucleotides read TGTGCCAGCAGTGCAAAGCCGGGGAAGCAACAATCGTACCAAGAGACCCAGTACTTC. It specifies CASSAKPGKQQSYQETQYF.

The rearrangement uses TRBV2 and TRBJ2-5; tentative D call: TRBD1 (6 bases). Trimming shortened V by 5 bases and J by 2 bases, and 9 bases separated the two germline ends. Germline CDR1 and CDR2: SNHLY and FYNNEI. The CDR3 is 13 amino acids. CDR3 amino acids: CASSTTGQETQYF. CDR3 DNA sequence: TGTGCCAGCAGTACGACAGGTCAAGAGACCCAGTACTTC.

The J gene is TRBJ2-3, the V gene TRBV30; D remains unclear. This CDR3 is built from 14 residues. Deletions cut 0 bases from V and 1 base from J, with 8 bases between. In germline, CDR1 is GTSNPN, CDR2 SVGIG (reference sequence). CDR3 sequence reads: CAWSVWQGTDTQYF. The DNA of the CDR3 is TGTGCCTGGAGTGTGTGGCAGGGCACAGATACGCAGTATTTT.

The rearrangement links TRBV18 to TRBJ1-2; the D gene is possibly TRBD1 (5 bases). Trimming shortened V by 4 bases and J by 7 bases, and 16 bases separated the two germline ends. The V gene's germline CDR1 is KGHSH and CDR2 LQKENI. CDR3 length equals 14 residues. Here the CDR3 reads CASSRGARLGGYTF. CDR3 sequence (DNA): TGTGCCAGCTCACGGGGCGCGAGGCTCGGTGGCTACACCTTC.

This rearrangement joins TRBV30 to TRBJ1-2, with no clear D. CDR1 and CDR2 (germline): GTSNPN, SVGIG (reference sequence). The CDR3 is made up of 13 amino acids. V lost 0 bases and J 4 bases, leaving 9 bases between the germline ends. The CDR3 DNA follows: TGTGCCTGGAGTGTACAGAGCCCCTATGGCTACACCTTC. It codes for CAWSVQSPYGYTF.

The chain links TRBV19 to TRBJ1-2, with a weak D call TRBD1 (5 bases). Per germline, CDR1 LNHDA and CDR2 SQIVND (reference sequence). V was trimmed by 3 bases and J by 4 bases, leaving 15 bases between them. The length of the CDR3 is 15 residues. In nucleotides, the CDR3 is TGTGCCAGTAGTATCCGAACAGGACCTTCCTATGGCTACACCTTC. It codes for CASSIRTGPSYGYTF.

The chain employs TRBV5-4 and TRBJ1-3; D is ambiguous. From germline, CDR1 is SGHNT and CDR2 YYREEE (reference sequence). The CDR3 covers 18 residues. V lost 4 bases and J lost 4, with 24 bases in between. This chain's CDR3 is CASSIQPPGPSGGNTIYF. Here the CDR3 DNA reads TGTGCCAGCAGCATCCAACCTCCTGGCCCCTCGGGGGGAAACACCATATATTTT.

V usage is TRBV2 and J usage is TRBJ1-6, with D perhaps matching TRBD1 (5 bases). The CDR3 extends over 15 amino acids. V was pared by 1 base and J by 7 bases, with 11 bases between. Per the germline V gene, CDR1 is SNHLY and CDR2 is FYNNEI. Written as DNA, the CDR3 is TGTGCCAGCAGTGAAGGAAGGGGTGGGAATTCACCCCTCCACTTT. It codes for CASSEGRGGNSPLHF.

This chain joins TRBV2 and TRBJ1-1; D may be TRBD1 (6 bases). This CDR3 is built from 17 residues. V was clipped by 5 bases and J by 0 bases, with 19 bases between them. From germline, CDR1 is SNHLY and CDR2 FYNNEI. The CDR3 DNA reads TGTGCCAGCAGTCCGGGCCCTACAGGGCGAATGAACACTGAAGCTTTCTTT. This encodes CASSPGPTGRMNTEAFF.

The rearrangement links TRBV27 to TRBJ1-6; D possibly corresponds to TRBD1 (6 bases). Germline-derived CDR1 and CDR2 are MNHEY and SMNVEV (reference sequence). The CDR3 runs to 16 residues. Trimming pared 5 bases from V and 0 bases from J, leaving 11 bases between. The CDR3 coding sequence is TGTGCCAGCAGTGATCAGGGGAGCTCCTATAATTCACCCCTCCACTTT. It is translated as CASSDQGSSYNSPLHF.

This clone was counted a single time. The rearrangement uses TRBV18 and TRBJ2-2; possible D gene TRBD1, 7 bases. The germline V and J ends were trimmed by 8 bases and 5 bases, with 12 bases remaining between them. This CDR3 region has 13 residues. CDR1 and CDR2 (germline): KGHSH, LQKENI. CDR3 amino acids: CASAGQLTGELFF. The CDR3 DNA sequence: TGTGCCAGCGCGGGACAGCTTACCGGGGAGCTGTTTTTT.

This clone was detected only once. The chain couples TRBV19 to TRBJ2-1; D may be TRBD2 (5 bases). The CDR3 contains 12 residues. Trimming removed 6 bases from V and 5 bases from J, with 8 bases in between. CDR1 LNHDA and CDR2 SQIVND come from the germline V gene (reference sequence). The CDR3 nucleotides are TGTGCCAGTAGGGACGGGAACAATGAGCAGTTCTTC. Amino acids: CASRDGNNEQFF.

CDR3 bases: TGTGCCAGCAGCGAGTTCTATAATTCACCCCTCCACTTT. This sequence encodes CASSEFYNSPLHF. J is TRBJ1-6 and V is TRBV6-1, with D hard to call. CDR1 MNHNS and CDR2 SASEGT come from the germline V gene. The CDR3 runs 13 residues. The V end lost 6 bases, the J end lost 3 bases, and 6 bases lay between the germline ends.

V gene TRBV7-9 combines with J gene TRBJ1-2; maybe TRBD1 (5 bases). CDR3 length: 14 amino acids. Trimming shortened V by 2 bases and J by 5 bases, and 12 bases separated the two germline ends. From germline, CDR1 is SEHNR and CDR2 FQNEAQ (reference sequence). CDR3 coding DNA: TGTGCCAGCAGCTTACAGGGATCGTCATATGGCTACACCTTC. Protein: CASSLQGSSYGYTF.

Worth noting for this clone: A junction boundary mismatches the germline segment, possibly from a read error. The CDR3 region is CASGQAGVLYEQYF. CDR3 nucleotide sequence: TGCGCCAGCGGCCAAGCGGGAGTATTATACGAGCAGTACTTC. V is TRBV4-1 and J is TRBJ2-7; 8 bases match TRBD2. The germline gives CDR1 MGHRA, CDR2 YSYEKL. The CDR3 is 14 residues long.

The rearrangement uses TRBV15 and TRBJ2-7; TRBD1 matches 8 bases. Germline V gene sequence: CDR1 LNHNV, CDR2 YYDKDF (reference sequence). The CDR3 has 15 amino acids. V lost 3 bases to trimming and J lost 0 bases; unmatched junction nucleotides: 4. The CDR3 here is CATSSRTGLSYEQYF. The CDR3, as DNA: TGTGCCACCAGCAGCCGGACAGGGCTCTCCTACGAGCAGTACTTC.

V usage is TRBV7-2 and J usage is TRBJ1-1, with a tentative D call TRBD1 (5 bases). Germline CDR1 SGHTA, CDR2 FQGNSA. V lost 8 bases and J lost 2, with 12 bases in between. The CDR3 is 13 amino acids. DNA for the CDR3: TGTGCCAGCTCGGAGGGGCCAAACACTGAAGCTTTCTTT. Translation: CASSEGPNTEAFF.

This clone has a single count. The gene calls are TRBV19 and TRBJ1-1; D is uncertain. Germline CDR1 is LNHDA and CDR2 is SQIVND (reference sequence). This CDR3 contains 15 residues. V shed 5 bases and J shed 1 base, with 14 bases lying between them. The CDR3 is CASSSPGAPNTEAFF. CDR3 DNA sequence: TGTGCCAGTAGTTCGCCGGGAGCCCCGAACACTGAAGCTTTCTTT.

The rearrangement joins TRBV28 to TRBJ1-4; TRBD1 might be the D (6 bases). Germline lookup yields CDR1 MDHEN and CDR2 SYDVKM. CDR3 length: 15 amino acids. V was pared by 6 bases and J by 10 bases, with 21 bases between. CDR3 nucleotide sequence: TGTGCCAGCAGCCGGATGATAGGGGGAAGGGCAAAACTGTTTTTT. Translation: CASSRMIGGRAKLFF.

The V and J genes are TRBV11-3 and TRBJ2-7; no definite D call. V shed 5 bases and J shed 5 bases, with 7 bases lying between them. Per the germline V gene, CDR1 is SGHNT and CDR2 is YENEEA. The CDR3 contains 11 residues. For the CDR3, the DNA is TGTGCCAGCAGCCTTGGGCACGAGCAGTACTTC. Translation: CASSLGHEQYF.